This T cell receptor (beta chain) was sequenced for a study of monozygotic twins with inflammatory bowel disease. Findings and limits, study-wide: Using the inverse Simpson index, IBD patients had lower TCRbeta diversity than healthy co-twins.

Regarding this clonotype: Antigen: not known.

Added by template switching were UMIs that each held a 6-nucleotide sample barcode. TCRdb reprocessed the 5' RACE reads, keeping one entry per CDR3 protein, no DNA. Recorded here are 150,000 to 200,000 distinct CDR3 sequences; the top ten clones represent 7.4%. Germline V gene lookup returns CDR1 SGHRS and CDR2 YFSETQ. The length of the CDR3 is 15 residues. The sequenced material came from blood. The rearrangement uses TRBV5-1 and TRBJ2-1. This clonotype was sampled from a human donor with ulcerative colitis or Crohn's disease, or a healthy co-twin of an affected twin (not recorded which). This CDR3 is CASSFDGYSYNEQFF.